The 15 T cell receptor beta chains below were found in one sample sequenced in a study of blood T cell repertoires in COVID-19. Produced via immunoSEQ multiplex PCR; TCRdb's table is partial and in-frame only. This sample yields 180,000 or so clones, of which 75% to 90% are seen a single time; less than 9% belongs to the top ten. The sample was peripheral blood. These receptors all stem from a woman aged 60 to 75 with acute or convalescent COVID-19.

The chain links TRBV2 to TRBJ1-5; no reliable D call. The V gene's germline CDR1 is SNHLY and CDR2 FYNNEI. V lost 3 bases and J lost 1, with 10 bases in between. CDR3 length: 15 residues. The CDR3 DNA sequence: TGTGCCAGCAGTGAGCAGGCAGTAAGCAATCAGCCCCAGCATTTT. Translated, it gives CASSEQAVSNQPQHF.

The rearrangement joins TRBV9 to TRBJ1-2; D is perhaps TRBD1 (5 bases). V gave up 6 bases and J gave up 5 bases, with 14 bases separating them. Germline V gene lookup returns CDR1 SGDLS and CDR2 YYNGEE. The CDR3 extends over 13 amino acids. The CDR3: CASTPGGVYGYTF. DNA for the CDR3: TGTGCCAGCACCCCGGGGGGAGTATATGGCTACACCTTC. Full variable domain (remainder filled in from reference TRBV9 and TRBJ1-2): DSGVTQTPKHLITATGQRVTLRCSPRSGDLSVYWYQQSLDQGLQFLIQYYNGEERAKGNILERFSAQQFPDLHSELNLSSLELGDSALYFCASTPGGVYGYTFGSGTRLTVV.

In DNA, the CDR3 is TGTGCCAGCAGCCGCGGACAGGGGGAGACCCAGTACTTC. This gives the protein CASSRGQGETQYF. The V and J genes are TRBV6-1 and TRBJ2-5; 9 nucleotides agree with TRBD1. Trimming cost V 6 bases and J 5 bases; bases outside gene matches: 4. Germline V CDR1 and CDR2: MNHNS, SASEGT. The CDR3 length is 13 residues.

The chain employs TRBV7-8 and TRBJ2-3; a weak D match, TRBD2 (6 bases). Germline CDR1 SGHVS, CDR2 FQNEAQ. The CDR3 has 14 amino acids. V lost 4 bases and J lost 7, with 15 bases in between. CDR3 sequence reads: CASSSQGLTNTQYF. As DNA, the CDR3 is TGTGCCAGCAGCTCCCAGGGACTCACCAATACGCAGTATTTT.

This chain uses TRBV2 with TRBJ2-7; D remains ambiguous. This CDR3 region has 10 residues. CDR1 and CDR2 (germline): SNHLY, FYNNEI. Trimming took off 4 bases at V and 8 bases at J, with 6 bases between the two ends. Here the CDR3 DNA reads TGTGCCAGCAGTGCTTTAAAGCAGTACGTC. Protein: CASSALKQYV.

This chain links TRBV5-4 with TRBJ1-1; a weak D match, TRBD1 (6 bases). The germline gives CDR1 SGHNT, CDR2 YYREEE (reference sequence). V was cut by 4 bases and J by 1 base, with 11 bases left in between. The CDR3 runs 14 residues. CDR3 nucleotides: TGTGCCAGCAGCCGGGGGGCGGCGAACACTGAAGCTTTCTTT. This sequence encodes CASSRGAANTEAFF.

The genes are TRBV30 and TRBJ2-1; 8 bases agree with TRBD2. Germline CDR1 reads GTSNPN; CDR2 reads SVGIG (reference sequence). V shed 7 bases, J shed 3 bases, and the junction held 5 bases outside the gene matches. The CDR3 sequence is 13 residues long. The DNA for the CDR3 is TGTGCCTTAGCGGGATTCGGCTACAATGAGCAGTTCTTC. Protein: CALAGFGYNEQFF.

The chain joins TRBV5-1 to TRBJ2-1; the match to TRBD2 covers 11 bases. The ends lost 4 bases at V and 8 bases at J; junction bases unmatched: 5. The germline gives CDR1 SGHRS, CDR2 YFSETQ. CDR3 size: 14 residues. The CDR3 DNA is TGCGCCAGCAGCACCGGGACTAGCGGCCATGAGCAGTTCTTC. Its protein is CASSTGTSGHEQFF.

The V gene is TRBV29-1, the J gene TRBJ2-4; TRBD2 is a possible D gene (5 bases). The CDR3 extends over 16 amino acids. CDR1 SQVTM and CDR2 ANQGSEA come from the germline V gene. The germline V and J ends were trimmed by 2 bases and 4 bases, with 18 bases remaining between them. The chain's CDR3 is CSVEPSPGKGKNIQYF. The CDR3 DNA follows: TGCAGCGTTGAACCTTCTCCCGGGAAGGGAAAAAACATTCAGTACTTC.

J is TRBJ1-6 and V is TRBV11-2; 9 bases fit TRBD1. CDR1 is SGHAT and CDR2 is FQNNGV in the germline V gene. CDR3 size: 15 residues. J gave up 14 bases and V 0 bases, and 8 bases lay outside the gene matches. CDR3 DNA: TGTGCCAGCAGCTTAGAGCCGGGGGACAGGGCCACCCTCCACTTT. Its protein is CASSLEPGDRATLHF.

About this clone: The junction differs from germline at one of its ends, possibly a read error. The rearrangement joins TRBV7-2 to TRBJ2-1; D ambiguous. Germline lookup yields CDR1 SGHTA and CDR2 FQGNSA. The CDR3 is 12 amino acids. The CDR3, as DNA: TGTGCCAGCAGTCGCCCCTACAGTGAGCAGTTCTTC. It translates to CASSRPYSEQFF.

The CDR3 DNA is TGTGCCAGCAGCTTAGTTATGGGGGCCTGGGACACTGAAGCTTTCTTT. Protein sequence: CASSLVMGAWDTEAFF. The V and J genes are TRBV11-2 and TRBJ1-1, with D possibly being TRBD1 (6 bases). The V end was cut by 1 base, the J end by 3 bases, with 15 bases between. The length of the CDR3 is 16 residues. Per the germline V gene, CDR1 is SGHAT and CDR2 is FQNNGV. The full variable domain, its missing parts supplied by reference TRBV11-2 and TRBJ1-1, is EAGVAQSPRYKIIEKRQSVAFWCNPISGHATLYWYQQILGQGPKLLIQFQNNGVVDDSQLPKDRFSAERLKGVDSTLKIQPAKLEDSAVYLCASSLVMGAWDTEAFFGQGTRLTVV.

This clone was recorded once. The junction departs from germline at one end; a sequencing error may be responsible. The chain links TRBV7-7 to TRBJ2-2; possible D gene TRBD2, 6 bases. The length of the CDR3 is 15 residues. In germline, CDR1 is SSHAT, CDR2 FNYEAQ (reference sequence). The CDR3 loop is CASSLRAGSTGELFF. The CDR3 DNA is TGTGCTAGCAGCTTACGAGCGGGTAGCACCGGGGAGCTGTTTTTT. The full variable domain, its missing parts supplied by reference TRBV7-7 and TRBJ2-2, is GAGVSQSPRYKVTKRGQDVTLRCDPISSHATLYWYQQALGQGPEFLTYFNYEAQPDKSGLPSDRFSAERPEGSISTLTIQRTEQRDSAMYRCASSLRAGSTGELFFGEGSRLTVL.

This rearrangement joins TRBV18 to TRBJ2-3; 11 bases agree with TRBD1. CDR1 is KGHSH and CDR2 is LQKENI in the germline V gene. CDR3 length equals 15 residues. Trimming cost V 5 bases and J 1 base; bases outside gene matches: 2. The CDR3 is CASSRGQGGTDTQYF. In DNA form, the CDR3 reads TGTGCCAGCTCAAGGGGACAGGGGGGCACAGATACGCAGTATTTT.

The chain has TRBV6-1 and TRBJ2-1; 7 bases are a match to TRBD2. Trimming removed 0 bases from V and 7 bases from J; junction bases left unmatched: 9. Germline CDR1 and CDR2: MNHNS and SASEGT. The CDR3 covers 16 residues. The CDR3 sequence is CASSEALGAGVNEQFF. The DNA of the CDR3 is TGTGCCAGCAGTGAAGCATTGGGTGCGGGAGTAAATGAGCAGTTCTTC.